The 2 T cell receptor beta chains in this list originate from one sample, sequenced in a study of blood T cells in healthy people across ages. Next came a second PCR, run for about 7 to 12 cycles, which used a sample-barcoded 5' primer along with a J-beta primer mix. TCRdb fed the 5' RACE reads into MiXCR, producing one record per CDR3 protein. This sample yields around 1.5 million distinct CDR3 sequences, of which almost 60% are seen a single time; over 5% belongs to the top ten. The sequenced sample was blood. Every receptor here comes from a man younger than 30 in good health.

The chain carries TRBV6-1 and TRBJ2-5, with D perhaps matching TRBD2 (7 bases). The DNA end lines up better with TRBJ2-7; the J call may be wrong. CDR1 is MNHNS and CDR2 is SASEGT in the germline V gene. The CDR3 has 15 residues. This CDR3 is CASSEWEGSGDEQYF. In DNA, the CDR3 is TGTGCCAGCAGTGAATGGGAGGGTTCAGGGGACGAGCAGTACTTC.

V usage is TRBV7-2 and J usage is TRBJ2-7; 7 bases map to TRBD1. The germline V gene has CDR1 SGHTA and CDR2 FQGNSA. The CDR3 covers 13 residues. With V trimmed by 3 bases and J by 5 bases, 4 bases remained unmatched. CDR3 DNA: TGTGCCAGCAGCTTCACAGGGGTAAACGAGCAGTACTTC. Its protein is CASSFTGVNEQYF.